This T cell receptor beta chain was identified during a study of post-analysis software for immune sequencing data. Study-wide context: Several disease courses (relapsing-remitting, secondary progressive and progressive-relapsing) of multiple sclerosis were included.

This clonotype was detected only once. The antigen is unknown. Findings and limits, study-wide: Samples made in the same batch grouped tightly together by F measure. Normalized Chao1 diversity was significantly lower in multiple sclerosis patients than in controls.

The authors incorporated unique molecular identifiers into the TCR beta cDNA libraries. Starting from about 1 to 10 million T cells, the study yielded roughly 0.5 million cDNA molecules. TCRdb used MiXCR to reprocess the PCR reads, holding one entry per CDR3 protein. The table records about 500,000 distinct CDR3 sequences, around 40% of them present only once. The sequenced material came from blood. The sequence was obtained from a girl between 10 and 17 years old with multiple sclerosis.

The CDR3 region is CASSARGLAEGDTQYF. CDR3 DNA sequence: TGTGCCAGCAGCGCCCGAGGACTAGCGGAGGGAGATACGCAGTATTTT. This chain uses TRBV11-2 with TRBJ2-3; 10 bases fit TRBD2. Per the germline V gene, CDR1 is SGHAT and CDR2 is FQNNGV. The trim removed 5 bases at V and 5 bases at J, leaving 10 bases unmatched. This CDR3 has 16 residues. Combining the CDR3 with reference TRBV11-2 and TRBJ2-3 gives the whole variable domain EAGVAQSPRYKIIEKRQSVAFWCNPISGHATLYWYQQILGQGPKLLIQFQNNGVVDDSQLPKDRFSAERLKGVDSTLKIQPAKLEDSAVYLCASSARGLAEGDTQYFGPGTRLTVL.